The 26 T cell receptor beta chains presented below share a single source sample, sequenced in a study of regulatory T cells in long-lasting Graves disease. Construction of the TCR beta libraries employed iRepertoire HTBI primers in conjunction with Arm-PCR of CDR3 regions. From the multiplex PCR reads, TCRdb called clonotypes with MiXCR, one entry per CDR3 protein. The sample carries roughly 420,000 distinct CDR3 sequences, 15% to 20% recorded once. Time point of the sample: newly diagnosed GD, antithyroid drugs for less than 3 months. Making the TCR library involved RNA that had been extracted from PBMCs. This same sample was also taken into another study, of T cells in Graves' hyperthyroidism and ophthalmopathy.

This sample comprised peripheral blood mononuclear cells (PBMCs), obtained at new diagnosis, from a patient treated with antithyroid drugs. The receptors come from a woman aged 18-30 years with Graves disease.

This clonotype was seen many times. J is TRBJ1-5 and V is TRBV12-5, with TRBD1 identical over 7 bases. Per germline, CDR1 LGHNT and CDR2 FRNRAP. The CDR3 spans 17 residues. Trimming cost V 7 bases and J 3 bases; bases outside gene matches: 15. The CDR3 DNA sequence: TGTGCTAGTGCCACCACCCAAACAGGGGCCTTCAATCAGCCCCAGCATTTT. This sequence encodes CASATTQTGAFNQPQHF.

A remark on this clonotype: A single base separates this from a much larger clone, so it may be a read error. This chain uses TRBV27 with TRBJ2-7; no firm D call. V was cut by 5 bases and J by 7 bases, with 15 bases left in between. The CDR3 covers 13 residues. Germline CDR1 reads MNHEY; CDR2 reads SMNVEV (reference sequence). For the CDR3, the DNA is TGTGCCAGCAGTCCCTCAAACCGCAATGAGCAGTACTTC. As protein: CASSPSNRNEQYF.

The chain couples TRBV12-3 or TRBV12-4 to TRBJ1-5; D remains ambiguous. Trimming cost V 7 bases and J 4 bases, with 2 bases left between them. CDR3 length: 10 amino acids. CDR3 amino acids: CASKNQPQHF. The CDR3 nucleotides are TGTGCCAGCAAAAATCAGCCCCAGCATTTT.

CDR3 DNA sequence: TGTGCCAGCTCCCCCGGGACAGACCGGAACACCATATATTTT. This codes for CASSPGTDRNTIYF. V usage is TRBV18 and J usage is TRBJ1-3; 7 bases are shared with TRBD1. Germline V lookup: CDR1 KGHSH, CDR2 LQKENI. Unmatched junction bases numbered 9, after V lost 6 bases and J lost 7 bases. The CDR3 has 14 residues.

This clonotype was observed a few times. V usage is TRBV25-1 and J usage is TRBJ1-2; D gene unclear. Trimming removed 3 bases from V and 1 base from J, with 6 bases in between. CDR1 MGHDK and CDR2 SYGVNS come from the germline V gene. CDR3 length: 13 amino acids. CDR3 sequence (DNA): TGTGCCAGCAGTGAGGGGAGTAACTATGGCTACACCTTC. This translates into CASSEGSNYGYTF.

The sample holds many counts of this clonotype. The chain employs TRBV28 and TRBJ1-1, with D unclear. The CDR3 loop spans 12 amino acids. Trimming stripped 7 bases from V and 5 bases from J, with 11 bases between. Looked up from germline, CDR1 is MDHEN and CDR2 is SYDVKM. This CDR3 is CASTPAWTEAFF. CDR3 DNA sequence: TGTGCCAGCACCCCCGCTTGGACTGAAGCTTTCTTT.

This clonotype was recorded at least ten times. The chain employs TRBV5-1 and TRBJ2-1; no firm D call. The CDR3 contains 14 residues. The germline V gene encodes CDR1 SGHRS and CDR2 YFSETQ. V was cut by 2 bases and J by 9 bases, with 15 bases left in between. CDR3 region: CASSLTLGLSEQFF. As DNA, the CDR3 is TGCGCCAGCAGCTTAACCCTAGGCCTCAGTGAGCAGTTCTTC.

With respect to this clonotype: This may be a read error, as it is one base from a much larger clone. This chain joins TRBV6-2 or TRBV6-3 and TRBJ2-5, with 16 bases aligning to TRBD2. The CDR3 spans 16 residues. V lost 4 bases to trimming and J lost 11 bases; unmatched junction nucleotides: 10. From germline, CDR1 is MNHEY and CDR2 SVGEGT. CDR3 residues: CASSFPGTSGREEQYF. The CDR3 DNA follows: TGTGCCAGCAGTTTCCCCGGGACTAGCGGGAGGGAGGAGCAGTACTTC.

The table lists this clonotype with many counts. The chain carries TRBV28 and TRBJ2-3; 7 bases align to TRBD1. The CDR3 consists of 17 residues. The germline CDR1 and CDR2 sequences are MDHEN and SYDVKM. V lost 4 bases, J lost 0 bases, and 10 bases stayed unmatched. Here the CDR3 DNA reads TGTGCCAGCAGTTCCCCCCGGAACAGGGGAAGCACAGATACGCAGTATTTT. This encodes CASSSPRNRGSTDTQYF.

This clonotype was seen repeatedly, ten times or more. V is TRBV7-2 and J is TRBJ2-3; D gene unclear. CDR1 and CDR2 (germline): SGHTA, FQGNSA. The CDR3 is 15 residues long. V gave up 1 base and J gave up 0 bases, with 8 bases separating them. CDR3 bases: TGTGCCAGCAGCTTAGGGGTTACTAGCACAGATACGCAGTATTTT. It specifies CASSLGVTSTDTQYF. The variable domain in full, completed from reference TRBV7-2 and TRBJ2-3, reads GAGVSQSPSNKVTEKGKDVELRCDPISGHTALYWYRQSLGQGLEFLIYFQGNSAPDKSGLPSDRFSAERTGGSVSTLTIQRTQQEDSAVYLCASSLGVTSTDTQYFGPGTRLTVL.

Ten or more counts support this clonotype. This rearrangement joins TRBV5-1 to TRBJ2-1, with 8 positions matching TRBD2. Germline CDR1 is SGHRS and CDR2 is YFSETQ. The V segment lost 8 bases and the J segment 8 bases; nucleotides outside the gene matches: 9. The CDR3 is 13 amino acids. The chain's CDR3 is CASQRERVDEQFF. The CDR3 region has the DNA TGCGCCAGTCAGCGGGAGAGGGTCGATGAGCAGTTCTTC.

Ten or more counts support this clonotype. V and J are TRBV20-1 and TRBJ2-7, with 9 positions matching TRBD2. V was clipped by 6 bases and J by 0 bases; unmatched bases: 12. The CDR3 covers 16 residues. Germline CDR1 DFQATT, CDR2 SNEGSKA (reference sequence). CDR3 loop: CSATSTSGEFSYEQYF. Here the CDR3 DNA reads TGCAGTGCCACATCGACTAGCGGTGAATTCTCCTACGAGCAGTACTTC.

This chain links TRBV19 with TRBJ2-7, with 8 bases identical to TRBD2. Losses at the gene ends were 7 bases for V and 0 bases for J; bases not matched to a gene: 11. Germline V gene data show CDR1 as LNHDA and CDR2 as SQIVND (reference sequence). The length of the CDR3 is 16 residues. DNA of the CDR3: TGTGCCAGTATGGGCGGGAGGCAGAGTAACTCCTACGAGCAGTACTTC. This encodes CASMGGRQSNSYEQYF.

Notes on this clonotype: One junction end does not reproduce the germline sequence, and a read error may be involved. The chain employs TRBV12-3 or TRBV12-4 and TRBJ2-2, with 8 positions matching TRBD2. The CDR3 runs to 16 residues. CDR3: CASSYPTGGFTGELSF. In DNA form, the CDR3 reads TGTGCCAGCAGTTACCCTACGGGGGGGTTTACCGGGGAGCTGTCTTTT.

This rearrangement joins TRBV28 to TRBJ1-5, with a tentative D call TRBD1 (5 bases). This CDR3 region has 18 residues. Germline values: CDR1 MDHEN, CDR2 SYDVKM. V gave up 8 bases and J gave up 2 bases, with 25 bases separating them. CDR3 region: CASSPPRQGGLGNQPQHF. The CDR3 DNA reads TGTGCCAGCTCACCACCGCGGCAGGGCGGCCTCGGCAATCAGCCCCAGCATTTT.

The J gene is TRBJ2-1, the V gene TRBV29-1; D unclear. This CDR3 contains 13 residues. V was cut by 3 bases and J by 5 bases, with 11 bases left in between. CDR1 SQVTM and CDR2 ANQGSEA come from the germline V gene. CDR3: CSVDFPPNNEQFF. CDR3 DNA sequence: TGCAGCGTTGACTTTCCCCCAAACAATGAGCAGTTCTTC.

This clonotype has more than one count but fewer than ten. The V call is TRBV20-1, the J call TRBJ1-6, with D hard to call. V lost 4 bases and J 7 bases, leaving 14 bases between the germline ends. Germline V gene data show CDR1 as DFQATT and CDR2 as SNEGSKA (reference sequence). The CDR3 length is 14 residues. CDR3 in DNA: TGCAGTGCTACTACCACGACTGCGAATTCACCCCTCCACTTT. It translates to CSATTTTANSPLHF.

The sample holds many counts of this clonotype. This sequence joins TRBV2 and TRBJ1-5; D is uncertain. This CDR3 has 12 residues. In germline, CDR1 is SNHLY, CDR2 FYNNEI. Between the trimmed V and J ends, which lost 2 bases and 2 bases, there was a span of 1 base. CDR3 protein: CASSERNQPQHF. CDR3 bases: TGTGCCAGCAGTGAACGCAATCAGCCCCAGCATTTT.

A few counts support this clonotype. One junction end disagrees with the germline gene, perhaps due to a read error. The chain has TRBV5-4 and TRBJ2-1; 7 bases fit TRBD2. The CDR3 is made up of 12 amino acids. The germline V gene encodes CDR1 SGHNT and CDR2 YYREEE (reference sequence). The CDR3 here is CASSLDPGAGIF. The CDR3 bases are TGTGCCAGCAGCTTGGATCCGGGAGCGGGGATCTTC.

This clonotype occurred many times. This sequence joins TRBV13 and TRBJ2-5; tentatively, D is TRBD2 (6 bases). Germline CDR1 reads PRHDT; CDR2 reads FYEKMQ (reference sequence). V dropped 8 bases and J dropped 2 bases, with 15 bases sitting between them. The CDR3 length is 14 residues. CDR3 sequence: CASGSEGGQETQYF. The CDR3 nucleotides are TGTGCCAGCGGCTCGGAGGGAGGACAAGAGACCCAGTACTTC.

This clonotype was picked up many times. Germline is not matched at one junction end, which may reflect a read error. This chain links TRBV7-7 with TRBJ2-2; D unresolved. CDR1 and CDR2 (germline): SSHAT, FNYEAQ (reference sequence). The CDR3 spans 13 residues. CDR3 bases: TGTGCTAGCAGCTTGAGTTTCACCGGGGAGCTGTTTTTT. It yields the protein CASSLSFTGELFF.

This chain joins TRBV6-9 and TRBJ2-2; 9 positions agree with TRBD2. Germline V gene lookup returns CDR1 MNHGY and CDR2 SVAAGI. Trimming removed 2 bases from V and 6 bases from J; junction bases left unmatched: 13. This CDR3 spans 18 amino acids. The CDR3 nucleotides are TGTGCCAGCAGTTATGGGTTAGCGGGAGCGGCGGGCCCCGGGGAGCTGTTTTTT. The encoded protein is CASSYGLAGAAGPGELFF.

This clonotype was counted at least ten times. J is TRBJ2-7 and V is TRBV11-2; 12 positions agree with TRBD2. V was pared by 4 bases and J by 5 bases, with 3 bases of the junction left unmatched. Germline V gene data show CDR1 as SGHAT and CDR2 as FQNNGV. This CDR3 comprises 14 residues. The CDR3, as DNA: TGTGCCAGCAGCTCTAGCGGGAGGGCCGACGAGCAGTACTTC. Amino acids: CASSSSGRADEQYF.

V gene TRBV9 combines with J gene TRBJ2-2; perhaps TRBD1 as D (6 bases). This CDR3 contains 14 residues. Looked up from germline, CDR1 is SGDLS and CDR2 is YYNGEE. Trimming removed 3 bases at V and 6 bases at J, with 12 bases between. The CDR3 coding sequence is TGTGCCAGCAGCGGACGCACAGGGCCCGGGGAGCTGTTTTTT. Translating gives CASSGRTGPGELFF.

Ten or more counts support this clonotype. The chain links TRBV2 to TRBJ1-2; a possible D gene is TRBD1 (5 bases). There are 15 residues in the CDR3. V dropped 5 bases and J dropped 4 bases, with 17 bases sitting between them. The germline CDR1 and CDR2 sequences are SNHLY and FYNNEI. CDR3 bases: TGTGCCAGCAGTAGTCGAGGGGCGAGCGGCTATGGCTACACCTTC. As protein: CASSSRGASGYGYTF.

This clonotype was seen ten or more times. The rearrangement joins TRBV5-1 to TRBJ2-1; a possible D gene is TRBD1 (6 bases). V dropped 0 bases and J dropped 4 bases, with 11 bases sitting between them. CDR1 SGHRS and CDR2 YFSETQ come from the germline V gene. The length of the CDR3 is 15 residues. The DNA for the CDR3 is TGCGCCAGCAGCTTGGGGGACACCCAGTACAATGAGCAGTTCTTC. It codes for CASSLGDTQYNEQFF.